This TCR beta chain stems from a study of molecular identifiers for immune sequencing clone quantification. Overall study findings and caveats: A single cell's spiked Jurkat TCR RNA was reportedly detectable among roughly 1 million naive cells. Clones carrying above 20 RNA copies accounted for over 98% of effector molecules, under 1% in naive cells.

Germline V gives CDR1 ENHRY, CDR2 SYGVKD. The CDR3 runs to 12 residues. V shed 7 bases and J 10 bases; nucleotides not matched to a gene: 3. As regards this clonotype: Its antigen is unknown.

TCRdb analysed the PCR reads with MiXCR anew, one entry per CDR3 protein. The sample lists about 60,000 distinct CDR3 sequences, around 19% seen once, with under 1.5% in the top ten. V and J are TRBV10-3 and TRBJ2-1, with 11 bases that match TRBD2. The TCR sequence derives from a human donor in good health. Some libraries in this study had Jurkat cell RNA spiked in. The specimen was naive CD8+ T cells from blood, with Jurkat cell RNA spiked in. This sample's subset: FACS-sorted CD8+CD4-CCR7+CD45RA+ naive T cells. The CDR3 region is CAIKTSGREQFF. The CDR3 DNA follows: TGTGCCATCAAAACTAGCGGGAGAGAGCAGTTCTTC.